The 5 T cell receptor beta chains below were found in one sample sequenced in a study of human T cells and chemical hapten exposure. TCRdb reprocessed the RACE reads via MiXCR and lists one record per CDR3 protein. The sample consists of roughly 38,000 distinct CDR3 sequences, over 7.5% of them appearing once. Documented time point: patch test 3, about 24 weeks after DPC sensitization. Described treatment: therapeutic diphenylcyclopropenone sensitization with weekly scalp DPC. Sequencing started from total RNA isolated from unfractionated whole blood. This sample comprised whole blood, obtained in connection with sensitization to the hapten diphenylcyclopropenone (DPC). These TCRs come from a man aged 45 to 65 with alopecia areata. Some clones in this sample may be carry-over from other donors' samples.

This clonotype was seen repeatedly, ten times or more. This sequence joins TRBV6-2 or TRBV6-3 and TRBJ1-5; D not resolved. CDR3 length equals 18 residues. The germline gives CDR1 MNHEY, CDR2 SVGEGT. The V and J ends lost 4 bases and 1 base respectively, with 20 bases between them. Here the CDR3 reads CASSLRALTAGSNQPQHF. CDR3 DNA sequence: TGTGCCAGCAGTTTGCGGGCTTTAACAGCCGGCAGCAATCAGCCCCAGCATTTT.

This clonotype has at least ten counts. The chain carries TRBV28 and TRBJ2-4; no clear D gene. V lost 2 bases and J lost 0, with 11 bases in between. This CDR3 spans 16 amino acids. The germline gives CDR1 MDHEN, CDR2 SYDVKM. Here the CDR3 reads CASSLIPEVAKNIQYF. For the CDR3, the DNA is TGTGCCAGCAGTTTAATACCCGAGGTAGCCAAAAACATTCAGTACTTC.

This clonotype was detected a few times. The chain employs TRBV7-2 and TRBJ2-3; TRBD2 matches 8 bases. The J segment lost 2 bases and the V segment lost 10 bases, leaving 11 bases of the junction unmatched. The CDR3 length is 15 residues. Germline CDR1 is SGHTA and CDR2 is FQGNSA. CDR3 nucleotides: TGTGCCATCCTCCTTGTAGCGGGGCTCACAGATACGCAGTATTTT. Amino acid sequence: CAILLVAGLTDTQYF.

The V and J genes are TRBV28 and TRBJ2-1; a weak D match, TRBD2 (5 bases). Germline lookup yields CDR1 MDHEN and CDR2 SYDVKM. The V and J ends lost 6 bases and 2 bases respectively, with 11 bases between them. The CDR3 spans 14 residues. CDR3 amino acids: CASRRLTTYNEQFF. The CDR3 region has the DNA TGTGCCAGCAGGCGACTAACAACCTACAATGAGCAGTTCTTC.

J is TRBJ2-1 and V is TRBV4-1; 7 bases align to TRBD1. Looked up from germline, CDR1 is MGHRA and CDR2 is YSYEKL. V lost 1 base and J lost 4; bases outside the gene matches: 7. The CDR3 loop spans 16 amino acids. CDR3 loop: CASSQAGTVAYNEQFF. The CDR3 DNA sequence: TGCGCCAGCAGCCAAGCCGGGACAGTGGCTTACAATGAGCAGTTCTTC.